The clone carrying this T cell receptor beta chain has at least ten counts. Its target is not known. The source of the sample is a study of prognosis after radiotherapy for stage I lung cancer. On the study more broadly: Stage I non-small cell lung cancer cases were enrolled from early 2018 through early 2019. Broader study findings: Patients' TRBV and TRBJ gene usage reportedly differed by presence or absence of metastases. Stereotactic body radiation therapy was followed by a fall in unique TCR clone counts, with a median of approximately 9,100 versus 7,200.

J lost 1 base, V lost 0 bases, and 1 base had no gene match. CDR1 and CDR2 (germline): SGHRS, YFSETQ. CDR3 length: 15 residues. From genomic DNA, TCR beta CDR3 was amplified by two-round multiplex PCR. Individual primers that were specific to each TRBV and TRBJ gene served in first-round PCR. MiXCR, run by TCRdb on the multiplex PCR reads, gives a single entry per CDR3 protein. The profile shows about 47,000 distinct CDR3 sequences, 30% to 40% of them singletons. The sequencing here drew on PBMCs, taken before or after stereotactic body radiation therapy (not recorded which). The receptor was derived from a donor over 45 with non-small cell lung cancer. The rearrangement joins TRBV5-1 to TRBJ2-3, with 8 bases lining up with TRBD1. CDR3 sequence reads: CASSLETGGTDTQYF. The CDR3 coding sequence is TGCGCCAGCAGCTTGGAGACAGGGGGCACAGATACGCAGTATTTT.